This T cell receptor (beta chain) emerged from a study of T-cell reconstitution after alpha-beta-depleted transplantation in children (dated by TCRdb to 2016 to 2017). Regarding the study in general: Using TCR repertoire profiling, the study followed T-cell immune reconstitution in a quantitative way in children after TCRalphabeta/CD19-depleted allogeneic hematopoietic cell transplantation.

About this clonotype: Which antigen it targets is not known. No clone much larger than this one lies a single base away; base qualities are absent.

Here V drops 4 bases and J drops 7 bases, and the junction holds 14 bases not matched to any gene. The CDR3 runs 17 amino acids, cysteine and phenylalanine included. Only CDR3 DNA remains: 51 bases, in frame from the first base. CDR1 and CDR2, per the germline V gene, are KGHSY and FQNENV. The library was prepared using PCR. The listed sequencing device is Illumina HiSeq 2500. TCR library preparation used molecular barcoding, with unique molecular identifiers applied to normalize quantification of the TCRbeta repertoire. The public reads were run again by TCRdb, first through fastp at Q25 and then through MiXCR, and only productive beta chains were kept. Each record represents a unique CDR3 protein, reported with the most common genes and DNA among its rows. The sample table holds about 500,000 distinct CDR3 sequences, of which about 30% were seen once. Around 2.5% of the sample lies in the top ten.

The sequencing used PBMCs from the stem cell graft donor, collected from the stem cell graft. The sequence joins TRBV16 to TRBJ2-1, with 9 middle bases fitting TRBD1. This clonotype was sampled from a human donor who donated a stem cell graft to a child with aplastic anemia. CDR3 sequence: CASSPNRGGQGQNEQFF. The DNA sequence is TGTGCCAGCAGCCCCAATAGGGGCGGACAGGGGCAGAATGAGCAGTTCTTC.